Shown below are 20 T cell receptor beta chains from a single sample sequenced in a study of blood T cell repertoires in COVID-19. Clones were read by immunoSEQ multiplex PCR, and TCRdb kept only the in-frame ones, dropping some. The table lists 150,000 or so clones, about four fifths of them singletons. The specimen sequenced was PBMCs or T cells enriched from blood (not recorded which). These receptors originate from a woman aged 60 to 75 who had recovered from COVID-19.

V gene TRBV3-1 (or the pseudogene TRBV3-2) combines with J gene TRBJ1-1; no reliable D call. The V end lost 6 bases, the J end lost 3 bases, and 20 bases lay between the germline ends. This CDR3 has 16 residues. Germline V lookup: CDR1 LGHDT, CDR2 YNNKEL (reference sequence). CDR3 sequence: CASSRSTALLHTEAFF. Here the CDR3 DNA reads TGTGCCAGCAGTCGGTCCACAGCCCTTCTTCACACTGAAGCTTTCTTT.

This clone was detected only a few times. This chain connects TRBV6-4 to TRBJ2-1; TRBD1 might be the D (5 bases). This CDR3 has 14 amino acids. V was trimmed by 4 bases and J by 9 bases, leaving 16 bases between them. Looked up from germline, CDR1 is MRHNA and CDR2 is SNTAGT. The DNA of the CDR3 is TGTGCCAGCAGTGTGGCAGGGTCGATCAGTGAGCAGTTCTTC. Translating it yields CASSVAGSISEQFF.

This chain uses TRBV18 with TRBJ2-7; 8 positions agree with TRBD2. This CDR3 comprises 15 residues. The germline V gene has CDR1 KGHSH and CDR2 LQKENI. J lost 3 bases, V lost 2 bases, and 6 bases had no gene match. The CDR3 DNA reads TGTGCCAGCTCACCATCGGGGGGGCCTGACTACGAGCAGTACTTC. This encodes CASSPSGGPDYEQYF.

The chain is built from TRBV5-1 and TRBJ1-2; 7 positions agree with TRBD1. V was clipped by 3 bases and J by 6 bases; unmatched bases: 2. This CDR3 is built from 12 residues. The germline V gene encodes CDR1 SGHRS and CDR2 YFSETQ. This CDR3 is CASSSGGDGYTF. DNA of the CDR3: TGCGCCAGCAGCTCAGGGGGAGATGGCTACACCTTC.

The genes are TRBV6-5 and TRBJ1-2; D might be TRBD1 (6 bases). The CDR3 loop spans 11 amino acids. CDR1 is MNHEY and CDR2 is SVGAGI in the germline V gene. The V end was cut by 8 bases, the J end by 8 bases, with 12 bases between. The CDR3 sequence: CASGHREGYTF. CDR3 sequence (DNA): TGTGCCAGCGGACACAGGGAAGGCTACACCTTC.

The genes are TRBV9 and TRBJ1-1, with TRBD1 matching over 12 bases. This CDR3 comprises 15 residues. Trimming removed 3 bases from V and 6 bases from J; junction bases left unmatched: 6. Germline V lookup: CDR1 SGDLS, CDR2 YYNGEE. The CDR3, as DNA: TGTGCCAGCAGCGCTCCGGGACAGGGGGCCGCTGAAGCTTTCTTT. Its protein is CASSAPGQGAAEAFF.

This clone was recorded once. The J gene is TRBJ2-2, the V gene TRBV4-1; D possibly corresponds to TRBD1 (5 bases). The CDR3 totals 15 residues. Trimming left V 1 base short and J 5 bases short, with 11 bases between. Germline CDR1 reads MGHRA; CDR2 reads YSYEKL. The DNA of the CDR3 is TGCGCCAGCAGCCAAGCCGCAGGGTTTACCGGGGAGCTGTTTTTT. Its protein is CASSQAAGFTGELFF.

The chain links TRBV9 to TRBJ2-3; no clear D gene. This CDR3 is built from 13 residues. Germline CDR1 is SGDLS and CDR2 is YYNGEE. V was shortened by 0 bases and J by 4 bases, with 6 bases between the two germline ends. The CDR3 loop is CASSVVLSDTQYF. For the CDR3, the DNA is TGTGCCAGCAGCGTAGTATTGTCAGATACGCAGTATTTT.

The chain has TRBV7-8 and TRBJ2-4; D ambiguous. The V gene's germline CDR1 is SGHVS and CDR2 FQNEAQ. V was pared by 2 bases and J by 5 bases, with 13 bases between. The length of the CDR3 is 15 residues. Written as DNA, the CDR3 is TGTGCCAGCAGCTTAACGGAAGTTAGCCAAAACATTCAGTACTTC. It is translated as CASSLTEVSQNIQYF.

The V gene is TRBV18, the J gene TRBJ2-5, with D possibly matching TRBD2 (5 bases). Trimming left V 7 bases short and J 1 base short, with 13 bases between. This CDR3 has 14 residues. Germline CDR1 and CDR2: KGHSH and LQKENI. CDR3 nucleotides: TGTGCCAGCTTCTTAGCCGGGATCCAAGAGACCCAGTACTTC. It yields the protein CASFLAGIQETQYF.

V and J are TRBV2 and TRBJ2-1; no clear D. V was trimmed by 6 bases and J by 1 base, leaving 7 bases between them. This CDR3 comprises 13 residues. Germline CDR1 SNHLY, CDR2 FYNNEI. The CDR3 DNA reads TGTGCCAGCAGATCAACTTCCTACAATGAGCAGTTCTTC. Amino acid sequence: CASRSTSYNEQFF. Together with reference TRBV2 and TRBJ2-1, the CDR3 gives the full variable domain: EPEVTQTPSHQVTQMGQEVILRCVPISNHLYFYWYRQILGQKVEFLVSFYNNEISEKSEIFDDQFSVERPDGSNFTLKIRSTKLEDSAMYFCASRSTSYNEQFFGPGTRLTVL.

This clone has just one count. This chain joins TRBV10-2 and TRBJ2-1; 7 nucleotides agree with TRBD1. There are 14 residues in the CDR3. V dropped 7 bases and J dropped 0; count of bases not matched to a gene: 3. CDR1 WSHSY and CDR2 SAAADI come from the germline V gene. The CDR3 region has the DNA TGCGCCAGCAAGGGGGCCTTCTCCTACAATGAGCAGTTCTTC. This codes for CASKGAFSYNEQFF.

The V gene is TRBV12-3 or TRBV12-4, the J gene TRBJ1-1, with no clear D. V lost 4 bases to trimming and J lost 3 bases, with 9 bases between them. This CDR3 region has 13 residues. CDR3: CASSSPTDTEAFF. CDR3 bases: TGTGCCAGCAGTTCCCCGACTGACACTGAAGCTTTCTTT.

The chain joins TRBV11-2 to TRBJ2-7; D might be TRBD2 (5 bases). The CDR3 covers 14 residues. Trimming took 0 bases from V and 6 from J, leaving 12 bases between them. Per the germline V gene, CDR1 is SGHAT and CDR2 is FQNNGV. The CDR3 here is CASSLDGSAGEQYF. CDR3 bases: TGTGCCAGCAGCTTAGACGGGTCCGCGGGCGAGCAGTACTTC.

The V call is TRBV15, the J call TRBJ1-6; 10 bases map to TRBD1. The CDR3 contains 16 residues. The junction had 6 bases not matched to a gene; V was cut back by 3 bases and J by 7 bases. The germline gives CDR1 LNHNV, CDR2 YYDKDF (reference sequence). The DNA of the CDR3 is TGTGCCACCAGCAGGGGACAGGGGACGACAAATTCACCCCTCCACTTT. Translated, it gives CATSRGQGTTNSPLHF.

V and J are TRBV28 and TRBJ2-2, with 8 bases aligning to TRBD1. J gave up 6 bases and V 2 bases, and 2 bases lay outside the gene matches. Germline CDR1 and CDR2: MDHEN and SYDVKM. CDR3 length: 14 amino acids. This CDR3 is CASSLIQGAGELFF. The CDR3 bases are TGTGCCAGCAGTTTAATACAGGGGGCCGGGGAGCTGTTTTTT.

The chain recombines TRBV27 with TRBJ1-1, with TRBD1 matching over 8 bases. V shed 2 bases and J 5 bases; nucleotides not matched to a gene: 7. This CDR3 region has 15 residues. Germline loops: CDR1 MNHEY, CDR2 SMNVEV (reference sequence). The CDR3 bases are TGTGCCAGCAGTTTAGGGACAGGACGGACGACTGAAGCTTTCTTT. Encoded protein: CASSLGTGRTTEAFF.

The chain has TRBV7-2 and TRBJ2-2; unclear D gene. Germline-derived CDR1 and CDR2 are SGHTA and FQGNSA. The CDR3 is 14 residues long. V was shortened by 5 bases and J by 5 bases, with 12 bases between the two germline ends. The chain's CDR3 is CASSLSSVTGELFF. CDR3 in DNA: TGTGCCAGCAGCCTCTCATCGGTAACCGGGGAGCTGTTTTTT.

The table lists this clone with a count of one. V gene TRBV5-1 combines with J gene TRBJ2-7; 10 positions agree with TRBD1. Germline CDR1 reads SGHRS; CDR2 reads YFSETQ. V trimming: 4 bases; J trimming: 3 bases; junction bases outside the gene matches: 7. The CDR3 is made up of 15 amino acids. The CDR3 here is CASSGLGQGSYEQYF. The DNA for the CDR3 is TGCGCCAGCAGCGGGCTGGGACAGGGGAGCTACGAGCAGTACTTC.

The chain couples TRBV9 to TRBJ2-5, with 11 bases matching TRBD2. Germline V lookup: CDR1 SGDLS, CDR2 YYNGEE. Unmatched junction bases numbered 4, after V lost 1 base and J lost 5 bases. The CDR3 runs to 15 residues. The chain's CDR3 is CASSVTSGGEETQYF. The CDR3 DNA follows: TGTGCCAGCAGCGTAACTAGCGGGGGAGAGGAGACCCAGTACTTC.